The present entry profiles one T cell receptor (beta chain) with its context. Its antigen is unidentified. Because the CDR3's place on the DNA is in doubt, the DNA is left out and the CDR3 is given as listed by TCRdb. This sample is drawn from a study of T cells in Graves' hyperthyroidism and ophthalmopathy. The TCR beta CDR3 regions underwent amplification using RNA transcripts as the source. First-round RT-PCR with HTBI primers amplified the TCR CDR3 region. TCRdb analysed the multiplex PCR reads with MiXCR anew, one entry per CDR3 protein. This sample carries 560,000 or so distinct CDR3 sequences, 35% to 55% of them seen once, and the ten largest clones take approximately 8.2%. A total of 12 residues make up the CDR3, ends included. Germline lookup yields CDR1 KGHDR and CDR2 SFDVKD. Broader study findings: Through a model of 13 V-J features, ophthalmopathy was separated from stable hyperthyroidism.

The specimen was peripheral blood or thyroid tissue (not recorded which). This TCR was recovered from a woman in her late teens or twenties with Graves' hyperthyroidism. The rearrangement joins TRBV24-1 to TRBJ1-2. The CDR3 spells CATRESSYGCTF.